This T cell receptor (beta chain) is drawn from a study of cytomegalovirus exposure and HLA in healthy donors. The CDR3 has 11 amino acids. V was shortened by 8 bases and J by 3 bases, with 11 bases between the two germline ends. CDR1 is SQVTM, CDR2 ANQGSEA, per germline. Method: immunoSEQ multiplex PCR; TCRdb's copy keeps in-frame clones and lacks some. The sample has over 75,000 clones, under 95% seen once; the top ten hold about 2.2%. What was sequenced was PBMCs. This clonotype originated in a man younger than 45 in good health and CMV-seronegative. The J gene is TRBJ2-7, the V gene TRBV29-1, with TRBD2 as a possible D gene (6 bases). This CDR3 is CSIREVYEQYF. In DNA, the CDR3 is TGCAGCATCAGGGAGGTCTACGAGCAGTACTTC.